This T cell receptor beta chain was identified during a study of OX40 agonist ivuxolimab in advanced cancers. Overall study context: Age averaged 60 years (range roughly 23 to 79), and around 87% were male. Anti-PD-1, anti-PD-L1 or anti-CTLA-4 therapy given earlier was allowed, and around 40% had some. Partial responses occurred in three patients (one hepatocellular carcinoma, two cutaneous melanoma).

Trimming cost V 6 bases and J 5 bases; bases outside gene matches: 6. This CDR3 spans 14 amino acids. The V gene's germline CDR1 is ENHRY and CDR2 SYGVKD. Autoimmune disease history or systemic immunosuppression led to patient exclusion. Assay used: immunoSEQ multiplex PCR; TCRdb lists only in-frame clones, some missing. Of about 18,000 clones detected, around 78% appear once; the ten largest clones hold around 15%. This clonotype was obtained from an adult with an advanced solid tumor such as melanoma, head and neck, liver or kidney cancer. The source material was CD4+ or CD8+ T cells sorted from blood, sampled in a trial of the OX40 agonist ivuxolimab. The rearrangement links TRBV10-3 to TRBJ1-4, with TRBD1 matching 7 bases. DNA for the CDR3: TGTGCCATCAGCGCCGGGACAGTCAATGAAAAACTGTTTTTT. Protein sequence: CAISAGTVNEKLFF.